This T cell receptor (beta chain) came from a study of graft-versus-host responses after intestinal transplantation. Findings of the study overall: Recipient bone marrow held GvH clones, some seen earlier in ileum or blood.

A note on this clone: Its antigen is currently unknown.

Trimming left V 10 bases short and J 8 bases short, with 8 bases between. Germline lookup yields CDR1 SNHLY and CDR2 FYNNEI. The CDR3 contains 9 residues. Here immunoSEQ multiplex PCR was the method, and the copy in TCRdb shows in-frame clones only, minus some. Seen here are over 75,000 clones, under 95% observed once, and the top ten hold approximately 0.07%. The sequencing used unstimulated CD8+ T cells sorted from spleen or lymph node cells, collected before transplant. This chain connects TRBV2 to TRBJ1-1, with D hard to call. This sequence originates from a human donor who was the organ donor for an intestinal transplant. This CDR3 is CATTREAFF. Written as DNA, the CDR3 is TGTGCCACCACGAGGGAAGCTTTCTTT.